A selection of T cell receptor beta chains follows, all from one sample in a study of OX40 agonist ivuxolimab in advanced cancers. Measured with immunoSEQ multiplex PCR; TCRdb has only the in-frame clones, and not every one. The sample lists about 35,000 clones; approximately 80% were seen once. Sequenced material: CD4+ or CD8+ T cells sorted from blood, taken in a trial of the OX40 agonist ivuxolimab. Source of these receptors: an adult with an advanced solid tumor such as melanoma, head and neck, liver or kidney cancer. The CDR3 runs from the conserved cysteine through the conserved F or W.

>TRBV7-2
CASSRGFFKNIQYF
>TRBV4-3
CASSQTQQTTQYF
>TRBV5-1
CASSWGDGGRGDEQYF
>TRBV7-9
CASSSRYGTEAFF
>TRBV7-8
CASSLGAGIDSPLHF
>TRBV9
CASSVGPSGYNEQFF
>TRBV6-6
CASSPRGVAPYF
>TRBV5-6
CASSPGEVLSYTF
>TRBV5-1
CASSLVGQAQDGYTF
>TRBV5-1
CASSPYGTGANQPQHF
>TRBV5-1
CASRTSGSTDTQYF
>TRBV4-3
CASSQDLPGTDANYGYTF
>TRBV5-1
CASSRDRFGEQYF
>TRBV11-2
CASSLQGAKNIQYF
>TRBV5-1
CASSLGGQETQYF
>TRBV7-2
CASSFNNSPLHF
>TRBV12-2
CASRLARPSGVCTDTQYF
>TRBV6-5
CASSYRVEFTGRTQYF
>TRBV7-2
CASSPVGGAGGNTIYF
>TRBV5-4
CASSLGQDQNTGELFF
>TRBV7-8
CASSLYRVGTGLTGELFF
>TRBV28
CASSLFGDSYEQYF
>TRBV30
CAWTRPPRTGGVEQYF
>TRBV10-3
CAISEVQGDNEQFF
>TRBV2
CALAKNYGYTF
>TRBV7-9
CASSLGVRGSGYTF
>TRBV7-9
CASSFYLGSVGEKLFF
>TRBV7-9
CASSLEARGTEAFF
>TRBV6-5
CASSYKRPPEYNEQFF